The clone carrying this T cell receptor beta chain was found a few times. The target antigen is unknown. This sample is drawn from a study of post-analysis software for immune sequencing data. Across the whole study: There were relapsing-remitting, secondary progressive and progressive-relapsing multiple sclerosis among the disease courses included.

Study-wide findings and caveats: When compared against controls, multiple sclerosis patients showed significantly lower normalized Chao1 diversity. Samples prepared in the same batch strongly co-clustered by F measure. Five TRBV segments, TRBV5-6, TRBV5-1 and TRBV20-1 among them, were found more frequent in patients than controls.

The germline CDR1 and CDR2 sequences are SEHNR and FQNEAQ (reference sequence). The CDR3 is made up of 15 amino acids. The V gene end was trimmed by 0 bases and the J gene end by 5 bases; junction bases not matched to a gene: 5. Built from TCR beta cDNA, the libraries had unique molecular identifiers in them. Roughly 500,000 cDNA molecules came from around 1 to 10 million T cells. TCRdb called the PCR reads again in MiXCR, with one record for every CDR3 protein. The sample holds 600,000 to 700,000 distinct CDR3 sequences, 55% to 60% seen once. The rearrangement links TRBV7-9 to TRBJ2-7, with TRBD1 matching 9 bases. The material sequenced was blood. This TCR came from a girl aged 2 to 9 with multiple sclerosis. CDR3 in amino acids: CASSLAGQGTNEQYF. CDR3 in DNA: TGTGCCAGCAGCTTAGCGGGACAGGGTACGAACGAGCAGTACTTC.